A selection of T cell receptor beta chains follows, all from one sample in a study of shared clonotypes between healthy human individuals. Produced via immunoSEQ multiplex PCR; TCRdb's table is partial and in-frame only. This table holds approximately 2,200,000 clones, around 93% found once. The source material was naive CD8+ T cells from PBMCs. Receptors originate from a man younger than 30 in good health. Some clones in this sample may be carry-over from other donors' samples. Both conserved end residues are part of each CDR3. Each record gives: clone size, J gene, V gene, D gene, CDR3 DNA, CDR3 protein. D genes are given only for firm matches. Part of the rows lack a size; the others show once, few, many or a class for expanded clones.

size: .
J: TRBJ2-5
V: TRBV2
D: TRBD2
DNA: TGTGCCAGCAGTGAGCCTAGCGGTCAAGAGACCCAGTACTTC
CDR3: CASSEPSGQETQYF

size: .
J: TRBJ2-1
V: TRBV6-6
D: .
DNA: TGTGCCAGCAGCCACGGGCTCTACAATGAGCAGTTCTTC
CDR3: CASSHGLYNEQFF

size: .
J: TRBJ2-1
V: TRBV27
D: .
DNA: TGTGCCAGCAGTTCTGGGGTCTCCTATTACAATGAGCAGTTCTTC
CDR3: CASSSGVSYYNEQFF

size: .
J: TRBJ2-7
V: TRBV15
D: .
DNA: TGTGCCACCAGCAGAGATCGTCTGGAGCAGTACTTC
CDR3: CATSRDRLEQYF

size: .
J: TRBJ2-7
V: TRBV21-1
D: .
DNA: TGTGCCAGCGTCCACATGGGGAGCTCCTACGAGCAGTACTTC
CDR3: CASVHMGSSYEQYF

size: .
J: TRBJ2-7
V: TRBV27
D: TRBD2
DNA: TGTGCCAGCAGTTTAATCCCGGCTAGCGGCTCCTACGAGCAGTACTTC
CDR3: CASSLIPASGSYEQYF

size: .
J: TRBJ2-7
V: TRBV5-5
D: TRBD2
DNA: TGTGCCAGCAGCTTCCGGGAGGCCCCCTACGAGCAGTACTTC
CDR3: CASSFREAPYEQYF

size: .
J: TRBJ1-1
V: TRBV10-3
D: .
DNA: TGTGCCATCAGTGAGTCGAAGGGGGGCACTGAAGCTTTCTTT
CDR3: CAISESKGGTEAFF

size: .
J: TRBJ2-7
V: TRBV5-1
D: TRBD1
DNA: TGCGCCAGCAGCACGGACAGGGAAGGGAACTACGAGCAGTACTTC
CDR3: CASSTDREGNYEQYF

size: .
J: TRBJ2-7
V: TRBV27
D: .
DNA: TGTGCCAGCCGAGGCCCCAGCCCCCCCTACGAGCAGTACTTC
CDR3: CASRGPSPPYEQYF

size: once
J: TRBJ2-5
V: TRBV7-9
D: TRBD1
DNA: TGTGCCAGCAGCTTATTGACAGGGTCGAAAGAGACCCAGTACTTC
CDR3: CASSLLTGSKETQYF

size: .
J: TRBJ2-7
V: TRBV2
D: TRBD1
DNA: TGTGCCAGCGAGAGCAGGGGGTTGGAGGAGCAGTACTTC
CDR3: CASESRGLEEQYF

size: .
J: TRBJ2-4
V: TRBV27
D: .
DNA: TGTGCCAGCAGTTTGGTCCCCAGCGGTGGGGCCAAAAACATTCAGTACTTC
CDR3: CASSLVPSGGAKNIQYF

size: .
J: TRBJ1-2
V: TRBV5-1
D: TRBD1
DNA: TGCGCCAGCAGCCCCGGGACAGGGGATTTTGCTGACTATGGCTACACCTTC
CDR3: CASSPGTGDFADYGYTF

size: .
J: TRBJ2-7
V: TRBV4-1
D: TRBD1
DNA: TGCGCCAGCAGCCAGTCCGGGACAGGGTCCCCCTACGAGCAGTACTTC
CDR3: CASSQSGTGSPYEQYF

size: once
J: TRBJ2-6
V: TRBV10-3
D: TRBD1
DNA: TGTGCCATCAGTACCGGGACAGTGTTCTCTGGGGCCAACGTCCTGACTTTC
CDR3: CAISTGTVFSGANVLTF

size: .
J: TRBJ2-2
V: TRBV10-3
D: TRBD2
DNA: TGTGCCATCAGTGAGTCGTCGGGACTAGCGGGAGGGATGAACACCGGGGAGCTGTTTTTT
CDR3: CAISESSGLAGGMNTGELFF

size: .
J: TRBJ2-7
V: TRBV28
D: .
DNA: TGTGCCAGCAGCATGGGTTCCCCCTACGAGCAGTACTTC
CDR3: CASSMGSPYEQYF

size: .
J: TRBJ2-5
V: TRBV29-1
D: TRBD2
DNA: TGCAGCGTTGATCTTTTCGCTAGCGGGGTTCAAGAGACCCAGTACTTC
CDR3: CSVDLFASGVQETQYF

size: .
J: TRBJ2-1
V: TRBV5-1
D: .
DNA: TGCGCCAGCAGCACTCGGGGTGAGCAGTTCTTC
CDR3: CASSTRGEQFF

size: .
J: TRBJ1-1
V: TRBV28
D: .
DNA: TGTGCCAGCAGTTACCCCTCGGACATGAACACTGAAGCTTTCTTT
CDR3: CASSYPSDMNTEAFF

size: .
J: TRBJ1-2
V: TRBV5-4
D: .
DNA: TGTGCCAGCAGCTTTCCCCCCCTCGGGTTCAGGGGTGACTATGGCTACACCTTC
CDR3: CASSFPPLGFRGDYGYTF

size: .
J: TRBJ1-1
V: TRBV6-6
D: .
DNA: TGTGCCAGCAGTTACCTTCTGAGCACTGAAGCTTTCTTT
CDR3: CASSYLLSTEAFF

size: .
J: TRBJ1-2
V: TRBV27
D: .
DNA: TGTGCCAGCAGCTTCGGTAGCCGGTATGGCTACACCTTC
CDR3: CASSFGSRYGYTF

size: .
J: TRBJ2-1
V: TRBV4-3
D: .
DNA: TGCGCCAGCAGCCAAGACCACACAGCTAACAATGAGCAGTTCTTC
CDR3: CASSQDHTANNEQFF

size: .
J: TRBJ2-7
V: TRBV18
D: .
DNA: TGTGCCAGCTTCGCGAGCACCTCCGAGCAGTACTTC
CDR3: CASFASTSEQYF

size: .
J: TRBJ2-7
V: TRBV9
D: TRBD2
DNA: TGTGCCAGCAGCCCCGGGGGGGAATTGATCAACGAGCAGTACTTC
CDR3: CASSPGGELINEQYF

size: .
J: TRBJ2-3
V: TRBV27
D: TRBD2
DNA: TGTGCCAGCAGTCCCGTATTGGCGGGAGGTGCTGATACGCAGTATTTT
CDR3: CASSPVLAGGADTQYF